These 11 T cell receptor beta chains were sequenced from one sample in a study of shared clonotypes between healthy human individuals. Clones were sequenced by immunoSEQ multiplex PCR, and TCRdb holds only the in-frame ones, with some missing. The sample carries more than 2 million clones, roughly 95% recorded once. Input material: naive CD4+ T cells sorted from blood. As to subset: CD45RA+ positively selected. The receptor source for this set is a man between 18 and 29 years old in good health.

This clone has just one count. The J gene is TRBJ2-5, the V gene TRBV6-5; 7 nucleotides align to TRBD1. The DNA end favors TRBJ2-7, so the J call may be wrong. The CDR3 has 15 residues. Germline V CDR1 and CDR2: MNHEY, SVGAGI. The CDR3 DNA is TGTGCCAGCAGGCCAACAGGGGCTGATAACTACGAGCAGTACTTC. It translates to CASRPTGADNYEQYF.

This chain uses TRBV6-5 with TRBJ2-1; 12 positions agree with TRBD1. V gave up 6 bases and J gave up 8 bases; unmatched junction bases: 8. Germline V gene data show CDR1 as MNHEY and CDR2 as SVGAGI. The CDR3 sequence is 15 residues long. Written as DNA, the CDR3 is TGTGCCAGCAGGTTCCGGGACAGGGGGCTCTATGAGCAGTTCTTC. Amino acid sequence: CASRFRDRGLYEQFF.

This clone was observed a single time. This rearrangement joins TRBV9 to TRBJ1-2; TRBD1 is a possible D gene (6 bases). The CDR3 runs to 17 residues. V was pared by 2 bases and J by 4 bases, with 21 bases between. CDR1 SGDLS and CDR2 YYNGEE come from the germline V gene. The CDR3, as DNA: TGTGCCAGCAGCGTCCTCGAGTCGAACTCAGGGGTCTATGGCTACACCTTC. This translates into CASSVLESNSGVYGYTF.

A single count supports this clone. Other DNA sequences within the sample encode an identical CDR3. The chain links TRBV30 to TRBJ2-7; no firm D call. CDR1 is GTSNPN, CDR2 SVGIG, per germline (reference sequence). The CDR3 runs to 11 residues. Trimming stripped 2 bases from V and 2 bases from J, with 4 bases between. The CDR3 loop reads CAWSLAYEQYF. In DNA form, the CDR3 reads TGTGCCTGGAGTCTCGCCTACGAGCAGTACTTC.

The chain combines TRBV5-1 with TRBJ1-4; D not resolved. V was shortened by 3 bases and J by 7 bases, with 13 bases between the two germline ends. From germline, CDR1 is SGHRS and CDR2 YFSETQ. There are 14 residues in the CDR3. In DNA, the CDR3 is TGCGCCAGCAGCTCGGGATCCCAAGGTGAAAAACTGTTTTTT. Translating gives CASSSGSQGEKLFF.

V is TRBV28 and J is TRBJ2-7; 8 bases fit TRBD2. The J segment lost 0 bases and the V segment lost 8 bases, leaving 3 bases of the junction unmatched. This CDR3 is built from 13 residues. The V gene's germline CDR1 is MDHEN and CDR2 SYDVKM. This CDR3 is CASGGGISYEQYF. CDR3 coding DNA: TGTGCCAGCGGCGGGGGGATCTCCTACGAGCAGTACTTC.

V gene TRBV30 combines with J gene TRBJ2-7, with TRBD1 identical over 7 bases. Germline V CDR1 and CDR2: GTSNPN, SVGIG (reference sequence). The CDR3 has 13 residues. Losses at the gene ends were 5 bases for V and 4 bases for J; bases not matched to a gene: 8. Here the CDR3 reads CAWGRQGLYEQYF. The CDR3 nucleotides read TGTGCCTGGGGACGACAGGGCCTTTACGAGCAGTACTTC.

The gene calls are TRBV27 and TRBJ1-2, with 9 nucleotides matching TRBD1. Per germline, CDR1 MNHEY and CDR2 SMNVEV (reference sequence). This CDR3 spans 14 amino acids. V trimming: 8 bases; J trimming: 7 bases; junction bases outside the gene matches: 11. CDR3 nucleotide sequence: TGTGCCAGCTCTCGGGACAGGGACCCAAGTGGCTACACCTTC. Residues: CASSRDRDPSGYTF.

The chain couples TRBV15 to TRBJ2-5; D unclear. CDR3 size: 14 residues. V lost 0 bases and J 1 base, leaving 6 bases between the germline ends. The germline V gene encodes CDR1 LNHNV and CDR2 YYDKDF (reference sequence). Here the CDR3 reads CATSRDRSQETQYF. The DNA for the CDR3 is TGTGCCACCAGCAGAGATCGGAGCCAAGAGACCCAGTACTTC.

This rearrangement joins TRBV5-4 to TRBJ2-1; 8 nucleotides agree with TRBD2. The CDR3 is made up of 15 amino acids. After removal of 0 bases from V and 9 bases from J, the junction contained 8 bases not matched to a gene. Germline CDR1 and CDR2: SGHNT and YYREEE (reference sequence). The CDR3 protein is CASSLERERASEQFF. The DNA for the CDR3 is TGTGCCAGCAGCTTGGAGCGGGAGCGGGCGAGTGAGCAGTTCTTC.

The V call is TRBV18, the J call TRBJ2-2; unclear D gene. Germline values: CDR1 KGHSH, CDR2 LQKENI. The CDR3 is made up of 15 amino acids. V lost 1 base and J lost 3, with 9 bases in between. The CDR3, as DNA: TGTGCCAGCTCACCACGGAGCTATGACACCGGGGAGCTGTTTTTT. It translates to CASSPRSYDTGELFF.